A few counts support the clone carrying this T cell receptor beta chain. As yet, its antigen is unknown. This specimen comes from a study of Ad26.COV2.S vaccination and SARS-CoV-2 variants. Study in general: Once or twice, 56 days apart, Ad26.COV2.S was delivered intramuscularly.

The treatment was: over 15 received Ad26.COV2.S at low or high dose, single or two shots; a few received placebo; per-sample allocation not given. Day 63 following the first vaccine or placebo injection was when the samples were taken. The administered vaccine (an Ad26 vector) expressed Wuhan-strain SARS-CoV-2 spike. Study-level findings and limits: Analyses that measured TCR breadth and depth may have underestimated total T cell responses.

This table comes from immunoSEQ multiplex PCR, and its TCRdb copy is limited to in-frame clones, with some not included. The sample contains about 420,000 clones, 70% to 90% of which appear only once. Sequences were derived from peripheral blood, sampled in a trial of Ad26.COV2.S vaccine versus placebo. This TCR was sampled from a person aged 18 to 65 who received the Ad26.COV2.S COVID-19 vaccine or a placebo.

CDR3 coding DNA: TGTGCCAGCAGTCCAACGATTAGACAGGTTAGGCTGTTTTTT. It specifies CASSPTIRQVRLFF. The chain joins TRBV28 to TRBJ1-4, with D possibly TRBD1 on 6 matching bases. The CDR3 spans 14 residues. CDR1 and CDR2 from the germline V gene are MDHEN and SYDVKM. V was trimmed by 5 bases and J by 14 bases, leaving 21 bases between them.